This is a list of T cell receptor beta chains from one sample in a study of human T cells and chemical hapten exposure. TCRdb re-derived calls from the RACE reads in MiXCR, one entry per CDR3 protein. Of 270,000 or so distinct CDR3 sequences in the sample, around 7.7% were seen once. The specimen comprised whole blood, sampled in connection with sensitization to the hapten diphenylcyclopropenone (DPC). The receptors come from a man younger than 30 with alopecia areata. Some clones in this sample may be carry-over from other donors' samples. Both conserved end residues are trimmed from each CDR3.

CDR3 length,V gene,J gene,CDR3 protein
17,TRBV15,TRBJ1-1,ATSRDHQKVWTSNTEAF
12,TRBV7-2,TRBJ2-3,ASSLAGDTDTQY
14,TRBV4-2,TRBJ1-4,ASSQANGATNEKLF
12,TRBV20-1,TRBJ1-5,SVVRGMGNQPQH
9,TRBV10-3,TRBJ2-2,ATFNTGELF
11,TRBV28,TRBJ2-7,ASSIIHRPEQY
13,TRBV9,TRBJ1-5,ASSVGVDRANPQH
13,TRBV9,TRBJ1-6,ASAGTGHPGSPLH
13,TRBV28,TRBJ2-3,ASSFIGWATDTQY
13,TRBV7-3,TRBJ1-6,ASSPPDTRNSPLH
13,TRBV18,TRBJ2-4,ASSPGELAKNIQY
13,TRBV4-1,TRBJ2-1,ASSQGLADVHEQF
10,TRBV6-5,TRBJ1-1,ASSYDPGQVF
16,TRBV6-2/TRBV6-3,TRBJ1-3,ASSYPRTGGRSGNTIY
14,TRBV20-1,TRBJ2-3,SARSPPGGGTDTQY
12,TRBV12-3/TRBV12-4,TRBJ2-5,ASSFGAGQETQY
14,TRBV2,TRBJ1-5,ASSQTRRVGDQPQH
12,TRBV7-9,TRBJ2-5,ASSSRQVQETQY
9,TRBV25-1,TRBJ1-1,ASSMGTTAF
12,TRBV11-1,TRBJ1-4,ASSSTTDVEKLF
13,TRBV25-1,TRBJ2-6,ASTRDSLGANVLT
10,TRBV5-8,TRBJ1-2,ASSWDSYGYT
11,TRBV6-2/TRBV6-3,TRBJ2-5,ASSSKFQETQY
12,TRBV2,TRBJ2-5,ASSAGLAEETQY
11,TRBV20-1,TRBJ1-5,SARFSSNQPQH
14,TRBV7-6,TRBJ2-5,ASSRDRLRGEETQY
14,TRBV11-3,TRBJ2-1,ASSLATGANNNEQF
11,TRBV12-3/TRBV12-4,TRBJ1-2,ASSQQEKGGYT
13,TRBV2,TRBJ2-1,ASSEEQGATIEQF
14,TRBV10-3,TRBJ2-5,AIWDGGKGGFETQY
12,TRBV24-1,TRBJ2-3,ATSESEITDTQY
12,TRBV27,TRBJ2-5,ASSKGGLGKTQY
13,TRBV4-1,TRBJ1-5,ASSQVATVFQPQH
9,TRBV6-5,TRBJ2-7,ASSSGAEQY
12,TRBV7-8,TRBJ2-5,ASSLDRGAETQY